The present entry profiles one T cell receptor beta chain with its context. This clonotype was seen only a few times. There is no known antigen for this receptor. Base-call qualities are not available, and no considerably larger clone is one nucleotide away. This sample is drawn from a study of T cells in Graves' hyperthyroidism and ophthalmopathy (dated by TCRdb to between 2018 and 2020). In terms of the full investigation: Peripheral blood samples were taken at initial diagnosis, before any treatment was given. To identify distinguishing TCR V-J signatures, a discovery cohort of around 98 patients was used, comprising some 43 with Graves' ophthalmopathy and 57 with stable Graves' hyperthyroidism. An independent validation cohort of 18 to 20 hyperthyroidism patients and about 16 patients who later progressed to ophthalmopathy tested prospective prediction of ophthalmopathy. The 75 to 100 discovery patients were randomly split 7:3 into training and test sets. In about 6 Graves' hyperthyroidism patients, the study also compared T-cell repertoires from thyroid tissue with T-cell repertoires from blood. Following sampling, methimazole starting at 30 mg daily was given to hyperthyroidism patients, and high-dose intravenous methylprednisolone was given to ophthalmopathy patients. According to the paper, TCR Vbeta CDR3 sequencing was carried out on about 140 peripheral blood samples, which came from about 45 ophthalmopathy, under 80 hyperthyroidism and roughly 17 progressor patients. Study-level results and caveats: Most expanded thyroid clonotypes (frequency above 0.001) were also detected in blood, a finding suggesting that blood repertoires may reflect thyroid immune responses. Sample size was not statistically predetermined, and investigators were not blinded to group allocation. A model built on a 13 V-J signature distinguished ophthalmopathy from stable hyperthyroidism, reaching about 88% sensitivity and about 81% specificity in cross-validation and 80%/75% in testing. In validation, progression to ophthalmopathy was predicted by the model with almost 71% sensitivity and 72% to 85% specificity, a median of approximately 6.5 months before onset.

The TCR beta CDR3 regions were amplified from RNA transcripts. The TCR CDR3 was subjected to a first round of RT-PCR using the HTBI primer set and the Qiagen OneStep RT-PCR kit. A second multiplex PCR round built the libraries, followed by size selection and purification. Sequencing of the libraries was done on an Illumina HiSeq2000 using paired-end 100 bp reads. The authors' analysis ran thus. SOAPnuke was used to process the raw data, throwing out any read that contained adapters or uncalled bases, had a mean Phred below 15, or lacked an exact constant-primer or identifier match. High-quality paired reads were merged using COPE v1.2.5, and each unique nucleotide sequence was defined as a clonotype. MiTCR v1.1 was used to align clonotypes to the IMGT TRBV, TRBD and TRBJ reference segments. The analysis included only V-J combinations with a frequency above 0.0001, which together covered 98% to 99.2% of the repertoires. The TCS score was defined as F50 (clonal expansion) divided by E x V (chaos), with BLOSUM62-based TCRdist calculated between CDR3 peptides within each V-J. Welch's t-statistics and random forest reduced roughly 540 V-J features to roughly 13, which were used in a naive Bayes classifier (R e1071). TCRdb reworked the public reads: Q25 trimming with fastp, MiXCR clone assembly, productive beta chains retained. Rows are unified per CDR3 protein, each entry keeping the most common DNA and genes. These V and J calls originate from TCRdb's pipeline instead of the authors' own analysis. This sample is represented by some 620,000 distinct CDR3 sequences; about 17% of them were singletons. Around 4% of the sample is taken by the ten largest.

Stable Graves' hyperthyroidism was defined as the absence of progression to ophthalmopathy over 18 months of follow-up. The hyperthyroidism patients were between 18 and 65 years old and newly diagnosed, with a disease duration of less than 2 months. Exclusion was applied to patients with uncontrolled infections, other autoimmune diseases, pregnancy or lactation. Diagnoses relied on clinical symptoms, serum thyroxine and TRAb, thyroid ultrasound and orbital computed tomography. Ficoll-Paque density gradient centrifugation was used to isolate PBMCs from 9.5 to 10 ml of fresh peripheral blood. Total RNA was extracted with Trizol reagent, and quality was checked on an Agilent 2100 Bioanalyzer. Sequenced material: blood. The sequence was collected from a woman aged 25 to 39 with Graves' hyperthyroidism.

The nucleotide sequence is given as TGTGCCAGCAGTGAAGCGCTTCAGGGAGCCACAGATACGCAGTATTTT. Translation gives CASSEALQGATDTQYF. The sequence is built from TRBV6-1 and TRBJ2-3, with the D call perhaps TRBD1 or TRBD2, as 5 bases match in each case. Its CDR3 holds 16 amino acids, cysteine through phenylalanine. The kept DNA is CDR3 alone, 48 bases in frame from the first base. V loses 0 bases of germline sequence and J loses 2 bases, and the interval between the two ends is 12 bases. The germline V gene yields MNHNS for CDR1 and SASEGT for CDR2.